This is a list of T cell receptor beta chains from one sample in a study of immune evolution from preneoplasia to lung adenocarcinoma. Method: immunoSEQ multiplex PCR; TCRdb's copy keeps in-frame clones and lacks some. The table has some 41,000 clones, around 85% seen once. The sequenced sample consisted of FFPE invasive lung adenocarcinoma tissue. The receptors derive from a person between 60 and 70 years old with lung adenocarcinoma. CDR3s include the opening cysteine and the closing phenylalanine or tryptophan.

V gene | CDR3 length | CDR3 protein
TRBV7-3 | 15 | CASSLTGAGPYEQYF
TRBV28 | 17 | CAGRKTSGNRLWGIQYF
TRBV2 | 10 | CASSDYEQFF
TRBV4-1 | 16 | CASSSSGTGAYNEQFF
TRBV18 | 15 | CASSPSISSGNTIYF
TRBV5-1 | 16 | CASSLGTSGSTDTQYF
TRBV29-1 | 16 | CSVGGRGPSSSYEQYF
TRBV21-1 | 11 | CASSKNQPQHF
TRBV9 | 15 | CASSVNRQGATEAFF
TRBV10-3 | 12 | CAISGRDREQYF
TRBV19 | 13 | CASSIKGTTEAFF
TRBV28 | 15 | CASSFPGQQNQPQHF
TRBV4-1 | 17 | CASSHATSGGRSEKLFF
TRBV10-3 | 11 | CATTQGYEQFF
TRBV9 | 17 | CASSVAGEGDFQETQYF
TRBV7-9 | 16 | CASSQAGRKNTGELFF
TRBV7-8 | 14 | CASSPTEMNTEAFF
TRBV9 | 15 | CASSGSGTRYNEQFF
TRBV11-3 | 14 | CASSLVRGNTEAFF
TRBV19 | 12 | CASRSSSNEQFF
TRBV19 | 16 | CASSMGRTASYNEQFF
TRBV20-1 | 11 | CSARSRHEQYF
TRBV29-1 | 14 | CSVGYGDGNTEAFF
TRBV25-1 | 15 | CASSEWGQGAETQYF
TRBV9 | 13 | CASSVDNDQPQHF
TRBV7-8 | 15 | CASSLGPGGPYEQYF
TRBV4-2 | 14 | CASSQEEGQVAQYF
TRBV28 | 16 | CASSLSTSGSTDTQYF
TRBV28 | 16 | CAAGTSGRLTYNEQFF
TRBV2 | 11 | CASSYNEKLFF
TRBV7-8 | 16 | CASSLTGGKGADTQYF
TRBV7-2 | 18 | CASSPIATGALSGNTIYF
TRBV4-2 | 14 | CASRWGVNGYEQFF
TRBV19 | 13 | CASNRQIGEKLFF
TRBV29-1 | 13 | CSVRDRGNQPQHF
TRBV27 | 13 | CASSPHDSGGAFF
TRBV30 | 11 | CAWSIASAAFF
TRBV13 | 12 | CASSPKNTEAFF
TRBV2 | 13 | CASDPTGNYGYTF
TRBV28 | 13 | CASSTQVSGEQFF
TRBV2 | 14 | CASLTGSSYNEQFF
TRBV9 | 15 | CASSPFPTASYEQYF
TRBV28 | 13 | CASSWRGDEKLFF
TRBV18 | 15 | CASSPRSRNTGELFF
TRBV28 | 15 | CASSPLTGNQETQYF
TRBV5-1 | 18 | CASSRGSWAGTNTGELFF
TRBV7-2 | 16 | CASSLGAGRQYNEQFF
TRBV7-3 | 16 | CASSYQAGVSYNEQFF
TRBV5-1 | 16 | CASSPGGTPPQETQYF
TRBV4-2 | 16 | CASSRRGTSGYNEQFF